Below, 26 T cell receptor beta chains from the same sample are listed, as sequenced in a study of OX40 agonist ivuxolimab in advanced cancers. The protocol was immunoSEQ multiplex PCR, while the TCRdb copy is restricted to in-frame clones and leaves out a portion. The sample holds 70,000 or so clones, 85% to 90% seen once. The sequencing used CD4+ or CD8+ T cells sorted from blood, collected in a trial of the OX40 agonist ivuxolimab. These TCRs come from an adult with an advanced solid tumor such as melanoma, head and neck, liver or kidney cancer.

The chain couples TRBV28 to TRBJ2-7; D is ambiguous. Germline values: CDR1 MDHEN, CDR2 SYDVKM. The V and J ends lost 3 bases and 4 bases respectively, with 13 bases between them. The length of the CDR3 is 14 residues. The CDR3 sequence: CASSFIHTRYEQYF. The CDR3, as DNA: TGTGCCAGCAGTTTCATCCACACCCGATACGAGCAGTACTTC.

The rearrangement joins TRBV18 to TRBJ2-2; TRBD2 matches 9 bases. The J segment lost 6 bases and the V segment lost 2 bases, leaving 13 bases of the junction unmatched. Germline CDR1 reads KGHSH; CDR2 reads LQKENI. The CDR3 totals 18 residues. In DNA form, the CDR3 reads TGTGCCAGCTCACCAGATGTAACGGCGGGAGGGCCCGCCGGGGAGCTGTTTTTT. As protein: CASSPDVTAGGPAGELFF.

This chain uses TRBV28 with TRBJ1-3; TRBD1 matches 7 bases. Per the germline V gene, CDR1 is MDHEN and CDR2 is SYDVKM. CDR3 length: 15 residues. V shed 4 bases and J 2 bases; nucleotides not matched to a gene: 5. The CDR3 loop is CASSWGQFPGNTIYF. CDR3 DNA sequence: TGTGCCAGCAGTTGGGGACAGTTCCCTGGAAACACCATATATTTT.

The chain joins TRBV19 to TRBJ2-2; 10 bases match TRBD2. CDR3 length: 15 residues. Germline-derived CDR1 and CDR2 are LNHDA and SQIVND (reference sequence). Germline trimming cut 10 bases from V and 7 bases from J; bases unmatched to any gene: 12. CDR3 sequence reads: CATSRQRGGGGELFF. The DNA for the CDR3 is TGTGCCACCTCCAGGCAGCGGGGGGGTGGCGGGGAGCTGTTTTTT.

This clone was seen just once. The chain has TRBV19 and TRBJ2-2; a weak D match, TRBD1 (6 bases). CDR3 size: 18 residues. V dropped 4 bases and J dropped 1 base, with 19 bases sitting between them. CDR1 LNHDA and CDR2 SQIVND come from the germline V gene (reference sequence). CDR3 amino acids: CASSRTTGGPMNTGELFF. CDR3 sequence (DNA): TGTGCCAGTAGTAGGACGACAGGAGGTCCCATGAACACCGGGGAGCTGTTTTTT.

The rearrangement joins TRBV9 to TRBJ2-2; TRBD1 is a possible D gene (6 bases). Germline CDR1 and CDR2: SGDLS and YYNGEE. The germline V and J ends were trimmed by 4 bases and 1 base, with 11 bases remaining between them. This CDR3 is built from 15 residues. The chain's CDR3 is CASSTGTLNTGELFF. CDR3 sequence (DNA): TGTGCCAGCAGCACCGGGACATTGAACACCGGGGAGCTGTTTTTT.

The J gene is TRBJ2-7, the V gene TRBV13; 9 bases fit TRBD2. V lost 1 base, J lost 6 bases, and 22 bases stayed unmatched. CDR1 PRHDT and CDR2 FYEKMQ come from the germline V gene (reference sequence). The CDR3 covers 20 residues. CDR3 coding DNA: TGTGCCAGCAGCTTAGCCTTTCCCAGCGGGGGGCTAGGTCCTACCTCCGAGCAGTACTTC. Protein: CASSLAFPSGGLGPTSEQYF.

About this clone itself: The junction shows a germline mismatch at one end, possibly a read error. The chain joins TRBV7-2 to TRBJ1-1; the match to TRBD1 covers 7 bases. The CDR3 loop spans 15 amino acids. CDR1 is SGHTA, CDR2 FQGNSA, per germline. The DNA of the CDR3 is TGTGCCAGCAGCCCCCGGACAGGATGGAACGCTGAAGCTTTCTTT. Its protein is CASSPRTGWNAEAFF.

V is TRBV5-1 and J is TRBJ2-1; 9 nucleotides agree with TRBD1. V lost 0 bases to trimming and J lost 6 bases; unmatched junction nucleotides: 4. Germline V CDR1 and CDR2: SGHRS, YFSETQ. The CDR3 is 15 residues long. CDR3 sequence reads: CASSLGTGVFNEQFF. CDR3 bases: TGCGCCAGCAGCTTGGGGACAGGGGTGTTCAATGAGCAGTTCTTC. The full variable domain, with the rest looked up from reference TRBV5-1 and TRBJ2-1, is KAGVTQTPRYLIKTRGQQVTLSCSPISGHRSVSWYQQTPGQGLQFLFEYFSETQRNKGNFPGRFSGRQFSNSRSEMNVSTLELGDSALYLCASSLGTGVFNEQFFGPGTRLTVL.

This chain joins TRBV6-5 and TRBJ1-5, with a possible D match to TRBD1 (5 bases). Germline V gene data show CDR1 as MNHEY and CDR2 as SVGAGI. V was trimmed by 5 bases and J by 6 bases, leaving 17 bases between them. This CDR3 is built from 15 residues. The CDR3 region is CASSRPGQGGQPQHF. DNA of the CDR3: TGTGCCAGCAGTAGACCGGGGCAGGGAGGTCAGCCCCAGCATTTT.

The chain recombines TRBV2 with TRBJ1-4; D might be TRBD1 (5 bases). Germline V lookup: CDR1 SNHLY, CDR2 FYNNEI. Deletions cut 8 bases from V and 4 bases from J, with 14 bases between. The CDR3 is 14 amino acids. CDR3: CASLKEGYNEKLFF. The CDR3 bases are TGTGCCAGCCTAAAGGAGGGGTATAATGAAAAACTGTTTTTT.

The J gene is TRBJ2-1, the V gene TRBV27; the D is unclear. The CDR3 loop spans 15 amino acids. The V gene lost 5 bases and the J gene lost 6 bases, with 17 bases spanning the gap. Germline CDR1 reads MNHEY; CDR2 reads SMNVEV (reference sequence). Written as DNA, the CDR3 is TGTGCCAGCAGTCCGGATGACCTCTCTGGCAATGAGCAGTTCTTC. This translates into CASSPDDLSGNEQFF.

This rearrangement joins TRBV11-3 to TRBJ2-3, with 7 nucleotides matching TRBD1. Looked up from germline, CDR1 is SGHNT and CDR2 is YENEEA. The J segment lost 6 bases and the V segment lost 6 bases, leaving 6 bases of the junction unmatched. CDR3 length: 13 residues. CDR3: CASSIGQEDTQYF. The CDR3 coding sequence is TGTGCCAGCAGTATCGGACAGGAGGATACGCAGTATTTT. Full variable domain (remainder filled in from reference TRBV11-3 and TRBJ2-3): EAGVVQSPRYKIIEKKQPVAFWCNPISGHNTLYWYLQNLGQGPELLIRYENEEAVDDSQLPKDRFSAERLKGVDSTLKIQPAELGDSAVYLCASSIGQEDTQYFGPGTRLTVL.

The chain couples TRBV19 to TRBJ1-5; no clear D. Trimming took off 0 bases at V and 2 bases at J, with 11 bases between the two ends. This CDR3 has 16 residues. The V gene's germline CDR1 is LNHDA and CDR2 SQIVND (reference sequence). The CDR3 loop is CASSIDRPRGNQPQHF. The CDR3 nucleotides read TGTGCCAGTAGTATAGACAGGCCACGAGGCAATCAGCCCCAGCATTTT.

This clone was found once. V is TRBV18 and J is TRBJ2-5, with D perhaps matching TRBD1 or TRBD2 (5 bases each). V was shortened by 1 base and J by 5 bases, with 11 bases between the two germline ends. Germline lookup yields CDR1 KGHSH and CDR2 LQKENI. CDR3 length equals 14 residues. The CDR3 region has the DNA TGTGCCAGCTCACCACTTAAAGGGACGGAGACCCAGTACTTC. Translating gives CASSPLKGTETQYF.

This CDR3 reads CASSIRGLAAPNNEQFF. The CDR3 DNA follows: TGTGCCAGTAGTATTCGGGGACTAGCGGCCCCAAACAATGAGCAGTTCTTC. The V call is TRBV19, the J call TRBJ2-1; 11 bases match TRBD2. Trimming cost V 3 bases and J 5 bases; bases outside gene matches: 9. The CDR3 totals 17 residues. Germline V gene lookup returns CDR1 LNHDA and CDR2 SQIVND (reference sequence).

V and J are TRBV6-6 and TRBJ2-5; 9 bases map to TRBD2. With V trimmed by 4 bases and J by 7 bases, 10 bases remained unmatched. Germline assignment: CDR1 MNHNY and CDR2 SVGAGI (reference sequence). The CDR3 runs 15 residues. The CDR3: CASSSAGLAGGTQYF. The CDR3 coding sequence is TGTGCCAGCAGTTCCGCGGGACTAGCTGGTGGGACCCAGTACTTC.

The chain combines TRBV30 with TRBJ2-2; 9 positions agree with TRBD2. Germline V lookup: CDR1 GTSNPN, CDR2 SVGIG (reference sequence). V lost 4 bases, J lost 2 bases, and 5 bases stayed unmatched. The CDR3 is 15 amino acids. CDR3 sequence: CAWISGSRNTGELFF. CDR3 sequence (DNA): TGTGCCTGGATTAGCGGGAGTAGAAACACCGGGGAGCTGTTTTTT.

This chain joins TRBV5-1 and TRBJ2-7; TRBD1 is a possible D gene (6 bases). Germline V gene sequence: CDR1 SGHRS, CDR2 YFSETQ. This CDR3 has 16 amino acids. Trimming stripped 4 bases from V and 2 bases from J, with 19 bases between. For the CDR3, the DNA is TGCGCCAGCAGCGTGCGACCCCAGACAGGCACCTACGAGCAGTACTTC. It translates to CASSVRPQTGTYEQYF.

V is TRBV19 and J is TRBJ1-2; weak D call: TRBD1 (6 bases). The CDR3 runs to 15 residues. Germline V CDR1 and CDR2: LNHDA, SQIVND (reference sequence). Between the trimmed V and J ends, which lost 7 bases and 7 bases, there was a span of 22 bases. CDR3 in DNA: TGTGCCAGTATCCCCACCCAGGGGTGGGTCGCTGGCTACACCTTC. Its translation: CASIPTQGWVAGYTF.

The chain recombines TRBV19 with TRBJ1-1; 8 nucleotides align to TRBD1. There are 16 residues in the CDR3. Trimming cost V 4 bases and J 3 bases; bases outside gene matches: 10. CDR1 is LNHDA and CDR2 is SQIVND in the germline V gene (reference sequence). This CDR3 reads CASSRGRGHLDTEAFF. The CDR3 DNA reads TGTGCCAGTAGTAGGGGCAGGGGGCACTTGGACACTGAAGCTTTCTTT.

The V and J genes are TRBV9 and TRBJ1-1; a possible D gene is TRBD1 (6 bases). Germline V gives CDR1 SGDLS, CDR2 YYNGEE. The CDR3 covers 14 residues. V lost 4 bases to trimming and J lost 5 bases, with 15 bases between them. The chain's CDR3 is CASSSGHPGTEAFF. CDR3 coding DNA: TGTGCCAGCAGCTCGGGACACCCCGGGACTGAAGCTTTCTTT.

This clone has more than one count but fewer than ten. The V call is TRBV11-2, the J call TRBJ1-1, with 7 bases aligning to TRBD1. Germline CDR1 is SGHAT and CDR2 is FQNNGV. The CDR3 is 13 residues long. V was pared by 4 bases and J by 6 bases, with 5 bases of the junction left unmatched. In nucleotides, the CDR3 is TGTGCCAGCAGCTCTGACAGGGTGGCTGAAGCTTTCTTT. Amino acids: CASSSDRVAEAFF.

This clone was detected only a few times. The V call is TRBV5-5, the J call TRBJ2-1; TRBD1 matches at 7 bases. The V gene end was trimmed by 0 bases and the J gene end by 4 bases; junction bases not matched to a gene: 1. CDR3 length equals 14 residues. Looked up from germline, CDR1 is SGHKS and CDR2 is YYEKEE (reference sequence). The CDR3 loop is CASSLVGQYNEQFF. The DNA for the CDR3 is TGTGCCAGCAGCTTGGTGGGACAGTACAATGAGCAGTTCTTC.

V and J are TRBV5-1 and TRBJ1-4, with D possibly matching TRBD1 (6 bases). The CDR3 is 16 residues long. Germline loops: CDR1 SGHRS, CDR2 YFSETQ. V lost 3 bases and J 0 bases, leaving 12 bases between the germline ends. CDR3 amino acids: CASSWDTETTNEKLFF. The CDR3 coding sequence is TGCGCCAGCAGCTGGGACACGGAAACAACTAATGAAAAACTGTTTTTT.

The rearrangement links TRBV27 to TRBJ2-7; D gene uncertain. CDR1 and CDR2 from the germline V gene are MNHEY and SMNVEV (reference sequence). This CDR3 comprises 17 residues. V was pared by 6 bases and J by 0 bases, with 21 bases between. CDR3 protein: CASRPEGLAPSSYEQYF. The CDR3 DNA sequence: TGTGCCAGCAGGCCCGAAGGGCTCGCTCCAAGCTCCTACGAGCAGTACTTC.